What follows are 8 T cell receptor beta chains derived from one specimen sequenced in a study of immune characterization of retroperitoneal liposarcoma. TCRdb used MiXCR to reprocess the PCR reads, holding one entry per CDR3 protein. The sample holds about 10,000 distinct CDR3 sequences, around 35% seen once. The sample taken for sequencing was tumor tissue. The receptors were gathered from a male donor with retroperitoneal liposarcoma.

This clonotype is classed as medium-sized (0.01 to 0.1%). The chain recombines TRBV7-2 with TRBJ2-5; 10 bases match TRBD2. Germline assignment: CDR1 SGHTA and CDR2 FQGNSA. The CDR3 totals 14 residues. The V segment lost 4 bases and the J segment 4 bases; nucleotides outside the gene matches: 3. The CDR3 loop is CASSSSGSRETQYF. The CDR3 bases are TGTGCCAGCAGCTCTAGCGGGAGCAGAGAGACCCAGTACTTC.

This clonotype was seen many times. The chain employs TRBV6-1 and TRBJ2-1, with D perhaps being TRBD1 or TRBD2 (7 bases each). The J call may be faulty, since TRBJ2-7 better matches the DNA end. The CDR3 runs to 14 residues. Germline CDR1 MNHNS, CDR2 SASEGT. CDR3 sequence reads: CASVGGDSSYEQYF. The CDR3, as DNA: TGTGCCTCGGTGGGGGGGGACAGCTCCTACGAGCAGTACTTC.

The chain combines TRBV6-1 with TRBJ2-3, with 7 nucleotides matching TRBD1. CDR1 is MNHNS and CDR2 is SASEGT in the germline V gene. The CDR3 has 14 residues. The trim removed 9 bases at V and 3 bases at J, leaving 9 bases unmatched. The DNA for the CDR3 is TGTGCCAGTACCCCAGGGGGTGATACAGATACGCAGTATTTT. Translation gives CASTPGGDTDTQYF.

The chain links TRBV11-3 to TRBJ1-3, with D perhaps matching TRBD1 (5 bases). Per the germline V gene, CDR1 is SGHNT and CDR2 is YENEEA. The CDR3 covers 13 residues. The V gene lost 6 bases and the J gene lost 4 bases, with 10 bases spanning the gap. The CDR3 DNA reads as TGTGCCAGCAGTGAAGGGGCGGGAAACACCATATATTTT. Translated, it gives CASSEGAGNTIYF.

This chain uses TRBV6-1 with TRBJ1-1; D perhaps matches TRBD1 (6 bases). CDR1 and CDR2 from the germline V gene are MNHNS and SASEGT. The V and J ends lost 0 bases and 5 bases respectively, with 10 bases between them. The CDR3 spans 14 residues. CDR3 sequence reads: CASSEALGGTEAFF. CDR3 nucleotides: TGTGCCAGCAGTGAAGCTCTAGGGGGGACTGAAGCTTTCTTT.

The chain has TRBV7-2 and TRBJ2-1, with 10 bases fitting TRBD2. The junction had 3 bases not matched to a gene; V was cut back by 1 base and J by 3 bases. The germline CDR1 and CDR2 sequences are SGHTA and FQGNSA. The CDR3 is made up of 16 amino acids. CDR3 in amino acids: CASSLGRLAGYNEQFF. CDR3 coding DNA: TGTGCCAGCAGCTTAGGTAGACTAGCGGGCTACAATGAGCAGTTCTTC.

Only a few counts were recorded for this clonotype. The chain joins TRBV27 to TRBJ2-6; 9 nucleotides agree with TRBD1. The ends lost 5 bases at V and 2 bases at J; junction bases unmatched: 10. The CDR3 is made up of 18 amino acids. Germline V gives CDR1 MNHEY, CDR2 SMNVEV (reference sequence). The CDR3 sequence: CASSPGQGLITGANVLTF. The DNA of the CDR3 is TGTGCCAGCAGTCCGGGACAGGGACTAATTACTGGGGCCAACGTCCTGACTTTC.

Many counts were recorded for this clonotype. CDR3 residues: CASSYKGRGTDTQYF. Here the CDR3 DNA reads TGTGCCAGCAGTTATAAGGGTAGGGGCACAGATACGCAGTATTTT. This rearrangement joins TRBV6-1 to TRBJ2-3; D is ambiguous. Germline-derived CDR1 and CDR2 are MNHNS and SASEGT. CDR3 length: 15 amino acids. V was trimmed by 5 bases and J by 1 base, leaving 13 bases between them.